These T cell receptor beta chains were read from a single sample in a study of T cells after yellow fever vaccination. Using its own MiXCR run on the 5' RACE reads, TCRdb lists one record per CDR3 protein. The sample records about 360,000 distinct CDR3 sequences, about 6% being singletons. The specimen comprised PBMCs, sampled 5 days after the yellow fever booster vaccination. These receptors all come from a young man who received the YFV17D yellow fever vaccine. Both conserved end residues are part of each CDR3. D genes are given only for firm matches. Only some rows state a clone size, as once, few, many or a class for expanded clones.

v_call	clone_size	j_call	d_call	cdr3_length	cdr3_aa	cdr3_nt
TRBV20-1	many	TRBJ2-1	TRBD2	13	CSAGGLLAAEQFF	TGCAGTGCGGGAGGCTTACTAGCGGCTGAGCAGTTCTTC
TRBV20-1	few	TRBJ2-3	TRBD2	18	CSARKRLAGTLLGDTQYF	TGCAGTGCTAGAAAGCGACTAGCGGGCACCCTCCTGGGAGATACGCAGTATTTT
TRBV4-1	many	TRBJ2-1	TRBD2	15	CASSHGTSGDNEQFF	TGCGCCAGCAGCCACGGGACTAGCGGGGACAATGAGCAGTTCTTC
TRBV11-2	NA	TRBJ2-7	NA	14	CASSLFGSAYEQYF	TGTGCCAGCAGCTTATTCGGGAGCGCCTACGAGCAGTACTTC
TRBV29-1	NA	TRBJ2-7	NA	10	CSVGGIEQYF	TGCAGCGTGGGTGGGATCGAGCAGTACTTC
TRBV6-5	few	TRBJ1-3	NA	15	CASSYSDRSGNTIYF	TGTGCCAGCAGTTACTCCGACAGATCTGGAAACACCATATATTTT
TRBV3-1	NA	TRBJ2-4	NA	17	CASCQDSLRRIKNIQYF	TGTGCCTCCTGCCAAGATAGTCTGAGACGGATAAAAAACATTCAGTACTTC
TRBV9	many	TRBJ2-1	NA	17	CASSPRTRFSPYNEQFF	TGTGCCAGCAGCCCCAGGACCCGTTTCTCACCCTACAATGAGCAGTTCTTC
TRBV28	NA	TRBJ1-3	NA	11	CASSREGTIYF	TGTGCCAGCAGCCGGGAGGGCACCATATATTTT
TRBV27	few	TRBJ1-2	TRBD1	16	CASSVTGGQYGYGYTF	TGTGCCAGCAGCGTGACAGGGGGGCAGTATGGCTATGGCTACACCTTC
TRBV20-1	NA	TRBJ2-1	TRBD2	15	CSARGLAGSYNEQFF	TGCAGTGCTCGGGGCCTAGCGGGCTCCTACAATGAGCAGTTCTTC
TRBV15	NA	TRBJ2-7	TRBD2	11	CATGRGYEQYF	TGTGCCACCGGGAGGGGCTACGAGCAGTACTTC
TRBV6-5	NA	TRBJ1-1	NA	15	CASSYSSGGDTEAFF	TGTGCCAGCAGTTACTCTTCGGGTGGGGACACTGAAGCTTTCTTT
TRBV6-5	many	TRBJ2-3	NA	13	CASSWRPGDTQYF	TGTGCCAGCAGTTGGCGACCCGGGGATACGCAGTATTTT
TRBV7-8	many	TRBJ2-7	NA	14	CASTTITGSPDTTF	TGTGCCAGCACCACAATCACAGGTTCCCCTGATACTACCTTC
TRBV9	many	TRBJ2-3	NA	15	CASSATGIYTDTQYF	TGTGCCAGCAGCGCCACGGGTATATACACAGATACGCAGTATTTT
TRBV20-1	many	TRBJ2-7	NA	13	CSAPRHEHYEQYF	TGCAGTGCCCCGCGGCATGAGCACTACGAGCAGTACTTC
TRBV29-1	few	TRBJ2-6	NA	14	CSVKYSSGANVLTF	TGCAGCGTAAAGTATAGCTCTGGGGCCAACGTCCTGACTTTC
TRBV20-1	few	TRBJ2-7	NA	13	CSARDMAAREQYF	TGCAGTGCTAGAGATATGGCCGCGCGGGAGCAGTACTTC
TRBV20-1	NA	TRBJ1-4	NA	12	CSATLLGEKLFF	TGCAGTGCTACACTCCTGGGGGAAAAACTGTTTTTT
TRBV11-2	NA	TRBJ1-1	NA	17	CASSLERAPTVNTEAFF	TGTGCCAGCAGCTTAGAGAGAGCCCCGACAGTGAACACTGAAGCTTTCTTT
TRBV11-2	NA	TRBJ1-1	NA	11	CASSLPREAFF	TGTGCCAGCAGCCTCCCTCGGGAAGCTTTCTTT
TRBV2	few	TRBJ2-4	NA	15	CASSDLQVGGNIQYF	TGTGCCAGCAGTGACCTACAGGTTGGGGGAAACATTCAGTACTTC
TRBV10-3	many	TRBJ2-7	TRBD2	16	CAISDLTGGASYEQYF	TGTGCCATCAGTGATCTGACGGGGGGGGCGTCCTACGAGCAGTACTTC
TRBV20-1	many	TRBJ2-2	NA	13	CSARSENTGELFF	TGCAGTGCTAGAAGTGAGAACACCGGGGAGCTGTTTTTT
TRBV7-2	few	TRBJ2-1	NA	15	CASSLISGLSNEQFF	TGTGCCAGCAGCTTAATCTCCGGTCTCTCCAATGAGCAGTTCTTC
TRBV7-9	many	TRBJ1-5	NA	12	CASSEDNQPQHF	TGTGCCAGCAGCGAGGACAATCAGCCCCAGCATTTT
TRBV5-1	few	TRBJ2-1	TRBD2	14	CASNPGTSGTTRFF	TGCGCCAGCAACCCCGGGACTAGCGGGACCACGCGGTTCTTC
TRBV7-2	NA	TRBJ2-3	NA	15	CASSLLAQYTDTQYF	TGTGCCAGCAGCTTACTAGCGCAATACACAGATACGCAGTATTTT
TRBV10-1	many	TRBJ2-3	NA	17	CASSGARDAWGTDTQYF	TGCGCCAGCAGTGGGGCCCGGGACGCCTGGGGCACAGATACGCAGTATTTT
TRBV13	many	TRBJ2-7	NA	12	CASARKDYEQYF	TGTGCCAGCGCAAGAAAGGACTACGAGCAGTACTTC
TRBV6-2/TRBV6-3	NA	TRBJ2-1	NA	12	CASSDTPRGQFF	TGTGCCAGCAGTGATACTCCCCGGGGGCAGTTCTTC
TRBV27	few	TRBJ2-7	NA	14	CASSFRSYVGEQYF	TGTGCCAGCAGTTTCCGGTCCTACGTTGGAGAGCAGTACTTC
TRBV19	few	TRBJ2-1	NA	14	CASNVGPIGNEQFF	TGTGCCAGTAATGTTGGGCCTATAGGCAATGAGCAGTTCTTC
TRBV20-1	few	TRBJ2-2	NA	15	CSAPGVTRDTGELFF	TGCAGTGCTCCGGGAGTTACCAGGGACACCGGGGAGCTGTTTTTT
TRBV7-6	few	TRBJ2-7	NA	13	CASSLDLGREQYF	TGTGCCAGCAGCTTAGATCTGGGCCGCGAGCAGTACTTC
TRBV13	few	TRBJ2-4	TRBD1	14	CASSLGTGGNIQYF	TGTGCCAGCAGTCTAGGGACAGGGGGAAACATTCAGTACTTC
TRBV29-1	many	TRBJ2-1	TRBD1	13	CSVTGTGLNEQFF	TGCAGCGTTACCGGGACAGGGTTGAATGAGCAGTTCTTC
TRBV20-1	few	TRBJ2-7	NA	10	CSARLGEQYF	TGCAGTGCTAGATTGGGTGAGCAGTACTTC
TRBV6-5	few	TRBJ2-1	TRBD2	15	CASSYDLAGGDEQFF	TGTGCCAGCAGTTATGATCTAGCGGGAGGTGATGAGCAGTTCTTC
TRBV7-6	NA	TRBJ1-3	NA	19	CASSFSTTTESSSGNTIYF	TGTGCCAGCAGCTTCTCTACGACAACCGAGAGTAGCTCTGGAAACACCATATATTTT
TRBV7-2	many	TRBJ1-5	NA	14	CASSQGFGNQPQHF	TGTGCCAGCAGCCAGGGGTTTGGCAATCAGCCCCAGCATTTT
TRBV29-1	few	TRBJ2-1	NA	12	CSVAPVQDEQFF	TGCAGCGTCGCTCCGGTCCAGGATGAGCAGTTCTTC
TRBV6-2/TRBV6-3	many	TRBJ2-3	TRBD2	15	CASSRTSGSADTQYF	TGTGCCAGCTCTAGGACTAGCGGGAGCGCAGATACGCAGTATTTT
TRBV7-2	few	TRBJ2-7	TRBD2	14	CASSLAGGWDEQYF	TGTGCCAGCAGCTTGGCGGGAGGGTGGGACGAGCAGTACTTC
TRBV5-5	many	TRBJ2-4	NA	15	CASSLGHRDLDIQYF	TGTGCCAGCAGCTTGGGGCACAGGGATTTGGACATTCAGTACTTC
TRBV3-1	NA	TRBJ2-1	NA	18	CAICFRGMRQSSYNEQFF	TGTGCCATCTGTTTCAGGGGCATGCGGCAGAGCTCCTACAATGAGCAGTTCTTC
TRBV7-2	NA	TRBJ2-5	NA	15	CASSLLSGKQETQYF	TGTGCCAGCAGCTTATTGTCCGGGAAGCAAGAGACCCAGTACTTC
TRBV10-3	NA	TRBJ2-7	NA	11	CAISPEFEQYF	TGTGCCATCAGCCCCGAGTTCGAGCAGTACTTC
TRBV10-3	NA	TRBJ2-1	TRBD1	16	CAIRPSPGQGGGEQFF	TGTGCCATCAGACCTTCCCCGGGACAGGGGGGAGGTGAGCAGTTCTTC
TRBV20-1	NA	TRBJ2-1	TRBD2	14	CSASRGRQGNEQFF	TGCAGTGCTAGTCGCGGGAGGCAGGGCAATGAGCAGTTCTTC
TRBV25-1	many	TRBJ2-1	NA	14	CASTRSGTKVEQFF	TGTGCCAGCACCCGGTCCGGGACCAAGGTTGAGCAGTTCTTC
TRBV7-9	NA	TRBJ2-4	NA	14	CASSLGDIENIQYF	TGTGCCAGCAGCTTAGGGGACATAGAAAACATTCAGTACTTC
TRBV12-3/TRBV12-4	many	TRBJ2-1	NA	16	CASSLVWGYSYNEQFF	TGTGCCAGCAGTTTAGTTTGGGGTTACTCCTACAATGAGCAGTTCTTC
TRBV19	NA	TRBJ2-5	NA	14	CASSFKGVQETQYF	TGTGCCAGTAGCTTCAAAGGAGTCCAAGAGACCCAGTACTTC